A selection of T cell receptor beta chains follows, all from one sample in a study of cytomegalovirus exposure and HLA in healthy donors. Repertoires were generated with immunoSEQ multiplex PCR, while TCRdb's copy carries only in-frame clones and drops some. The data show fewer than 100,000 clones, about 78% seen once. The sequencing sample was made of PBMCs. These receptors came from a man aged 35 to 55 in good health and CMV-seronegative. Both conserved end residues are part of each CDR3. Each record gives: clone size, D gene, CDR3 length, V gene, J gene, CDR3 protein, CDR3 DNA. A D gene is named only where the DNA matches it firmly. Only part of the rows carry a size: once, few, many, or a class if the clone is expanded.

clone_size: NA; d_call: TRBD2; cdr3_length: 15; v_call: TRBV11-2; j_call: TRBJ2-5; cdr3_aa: CASSTYLAGLGTQYF; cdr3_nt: TGTGCCAGCAGTACATACCTAGCGGGACTGGGAACCCAGTACTTC
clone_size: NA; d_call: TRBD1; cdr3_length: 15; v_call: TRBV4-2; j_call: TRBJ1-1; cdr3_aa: CASSRGTGGNTEAFF; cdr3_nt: TGTGCCAGCAGCCGGGGGACAGGGGGGAACACTGAAGCTTTCTTT
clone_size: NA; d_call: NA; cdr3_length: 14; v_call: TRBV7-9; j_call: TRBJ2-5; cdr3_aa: CASSLASRGETQYF; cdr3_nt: TGTGCCAGCAGCTTAGCGAGCAGGGGAGAGACCCAGTACTTC
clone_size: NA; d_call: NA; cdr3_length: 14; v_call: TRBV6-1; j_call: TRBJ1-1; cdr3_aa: CASSDGGMSTEAFF; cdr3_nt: TGTGCCAGCAGTGACGGGGGTATGAGCACTGAAGCTTTCTTT
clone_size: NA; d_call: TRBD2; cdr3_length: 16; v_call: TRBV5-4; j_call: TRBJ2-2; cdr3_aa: CASSPNSGSRTGELFF; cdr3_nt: TGTGCCAGCAGCCCTAATAGCGGGAGCCGGACCGGGGAGCTGTTTTTT
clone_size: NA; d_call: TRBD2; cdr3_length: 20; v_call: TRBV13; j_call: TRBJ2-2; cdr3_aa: CASSFGTIVAGGPNTGELFF; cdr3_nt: TGTGCCAGCAGCTTCGGGACAATAGTAGCGGGGGGGCCCAACACCGGGGAGCTGTTTTTT
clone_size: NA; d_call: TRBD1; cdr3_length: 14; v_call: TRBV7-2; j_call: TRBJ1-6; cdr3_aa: CASRQDRNNSPLHF; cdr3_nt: TGTGCCAGCAGACAGGACAGGAATAATTCACCCCTCCACTTT
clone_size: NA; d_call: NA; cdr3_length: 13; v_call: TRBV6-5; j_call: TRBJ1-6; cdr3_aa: CASLRGPNSPLHF; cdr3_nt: TGTGCCAGCTTACGAGGGCCTAATTCACCCCTCCACTTT
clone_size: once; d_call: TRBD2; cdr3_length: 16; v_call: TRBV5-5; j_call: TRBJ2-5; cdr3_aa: CASSLRLAGGVETQYF; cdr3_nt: TGTGCCAGCAGCTTGAGGCTAGCGGGAGGGGTGGAGACCCAGTACTTC
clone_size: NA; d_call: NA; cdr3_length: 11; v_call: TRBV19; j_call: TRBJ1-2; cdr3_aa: CASSAGYGYTF; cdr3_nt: TGTGCCAGTAGTGCGGGATATGGCTACACCTTC
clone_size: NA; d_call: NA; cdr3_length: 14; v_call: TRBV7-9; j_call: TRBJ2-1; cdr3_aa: CASSLAHRGGEQFF; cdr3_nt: TGTGCCAGCAGCTTAGCCCACAGGGGGGGTGAGCAGTTCTTC
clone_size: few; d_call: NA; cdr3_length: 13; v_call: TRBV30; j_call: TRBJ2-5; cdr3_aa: CAWSPPGLETQYF; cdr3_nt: TGTGCCTGGAGTCCCCCAGGGTTAGAGACCCAGTACTTC
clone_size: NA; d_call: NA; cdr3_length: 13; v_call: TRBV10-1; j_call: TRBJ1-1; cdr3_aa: CASSETPGFEAFF; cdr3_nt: TGCGCCAGCAGTGAAACCCCAGGGTTTGAAGCTTTCTTT
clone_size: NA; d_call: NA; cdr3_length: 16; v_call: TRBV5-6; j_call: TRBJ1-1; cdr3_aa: CASSTRTRPANTEAFF; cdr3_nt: TGTGCCAGCAGCACCCGGACAAGACCGGCGAACACTGAAGCTTTCTTT
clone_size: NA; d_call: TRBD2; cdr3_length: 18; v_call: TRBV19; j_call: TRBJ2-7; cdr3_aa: CASSIEPSGSGRTYEQYF; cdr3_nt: TGTGCCAGTAGTATTGAACCTAGCGGGAGTGGCCGGACCTACGAGCAGTACTTC
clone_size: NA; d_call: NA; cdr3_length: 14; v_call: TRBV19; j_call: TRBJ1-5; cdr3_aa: CASSPQGSNQPQHF; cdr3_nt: TGTGCCAGTAGCCCCCAGGGTAGCAATCAGCCCCAGCATTTT
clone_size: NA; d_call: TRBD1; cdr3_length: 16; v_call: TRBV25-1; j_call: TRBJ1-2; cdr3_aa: CASSETGGTGNYGYTF; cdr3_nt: TGTGCCAGCAGTGAAACAGGGGGAACAGGGAACTATGGCTACACCTTC
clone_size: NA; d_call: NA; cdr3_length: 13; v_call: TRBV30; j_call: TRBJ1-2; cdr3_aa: CAWSVTSGYGYTF; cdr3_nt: TGTGCCTGGAGTGTAACCAGCGGATATGGCTACACCTTC
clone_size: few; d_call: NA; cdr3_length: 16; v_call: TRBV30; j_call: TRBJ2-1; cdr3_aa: CAWRPSTLDSYNEQFF; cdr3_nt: TGTGCCTGGAGACCATCCACCCTCGACTCGTACAATGAGCAGTTCTTC
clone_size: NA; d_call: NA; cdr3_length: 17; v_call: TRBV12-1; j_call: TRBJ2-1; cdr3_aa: CASSFASGLAENNEQFF; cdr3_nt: TGTGCCAGCAGCTTTGCCTCGGGACTAGCGGAGAACAATGAGCAGTTCTTC
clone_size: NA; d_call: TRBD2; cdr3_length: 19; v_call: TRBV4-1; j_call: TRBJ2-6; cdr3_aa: CASSQGLLGGGTGANVLTF; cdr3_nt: TGCGCCAGCAGCCAAGGCCTTTTGGGGGGAGGGACGGGGGCCAACGTCCTGACTTTC